The present entry profiles one T cell receptor (beta chain) with its context. The target antigen is unknown. The data stem from a study of T-cell memory formation after mild COVID-19. Study results and caveats: The finding that pre-infection memory included some responding clones suggested that cross-reactive memory joined. Clones that contracted clustered mainly in CM and EM if CD4+ and in EMRA if CD8+.

TCRdb reanalysed the 5' RACE reads using MiXCR and keeps one entry per CDR3 protein. The table shows 400,000 to 500,000 distinct CDR3 sequences, with 15% to 25% occurring only once. V shed 0 bases and J 3 bases; nucleotides not matched to a gene: 4. The CDR3 is made up of 17 amino acids. CDR1 is LGHNA and CDR2 is YNFKEQ in the germline V gene. The source material was PBMCs or a T cell subset sorted from them (not recorded which). The clonotype originates from an adult woman who had mild COVID-19 (a few samples of this study predate the infection). Cell type and time point are not known. The rearrangement uses TRBV4-2 and TRBJ2-7, with 14 bases fitting TRBD2. In nucleotides, the CDR3 is TGTGCCAGCAGCCAAGATCCTGGACTAGCGGGAGGCTACGAGCAGTACTTC. Translated: CASSQDPGLAGGYEQYF.